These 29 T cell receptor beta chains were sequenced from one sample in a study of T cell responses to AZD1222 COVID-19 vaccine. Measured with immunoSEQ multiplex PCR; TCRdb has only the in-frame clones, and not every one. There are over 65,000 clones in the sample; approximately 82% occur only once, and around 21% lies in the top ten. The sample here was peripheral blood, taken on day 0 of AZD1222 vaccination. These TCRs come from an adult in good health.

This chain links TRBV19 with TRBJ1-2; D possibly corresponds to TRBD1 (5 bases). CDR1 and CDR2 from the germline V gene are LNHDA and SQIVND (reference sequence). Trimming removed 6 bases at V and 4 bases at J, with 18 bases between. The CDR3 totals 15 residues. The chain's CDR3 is CASRPPGQGGYGYTF. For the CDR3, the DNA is TGTGCCAGTAGACCCCCAGGGCAGGGAGGCTATGGCTACACCTTC.

CDR3 loop: CASSLEGQVHEQYF. In DNA form, the CDR3 reads TGCGCCAGCAGCTTGGAGGGGCAGGTCCACGAGCAGTACTTC. This sequence joins TRBV5-1 and TRBJ2-7, with D possibly being TRBD1 (5 bases). This CDR3 spans 14 amino acids. CDR1 SGHRS and CDR2 YFSETQ come from the germline V gene. Trimming took off 0 bases at V and 5 bases at J, with 12 bases between the two ends.

The DNA of the CDR3 is TGTGCCATCAGTGAGGGGCCGGGCCCATATGGCTACACCTTC. Translating it yields CAISEGPGPYGYTF. This rearrangement joins TRBV10-3 to TRBJ1-2; D gene unclear. The CDR3 contains 14 residues. Germline-derived CDR1 and CDR2 are ENHRY and SYGVKD. Trimming removed 2 bases from V and 5 bases from J, with 12 bases in between.

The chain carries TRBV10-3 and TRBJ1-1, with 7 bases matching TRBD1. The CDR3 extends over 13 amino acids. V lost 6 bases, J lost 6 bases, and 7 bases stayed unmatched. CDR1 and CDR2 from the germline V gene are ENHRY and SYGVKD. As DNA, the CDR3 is TGTGCCATCAGATCGGGACAGACTTCTGAAGCTTTCTTT. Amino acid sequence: CAIRSGQTSEAFF.

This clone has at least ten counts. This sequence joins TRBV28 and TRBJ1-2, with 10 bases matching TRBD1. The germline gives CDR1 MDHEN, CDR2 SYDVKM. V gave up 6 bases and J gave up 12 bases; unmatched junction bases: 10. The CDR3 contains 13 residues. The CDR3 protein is CASRAVDRGVDTF. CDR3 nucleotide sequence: TGTGCCAGCAGGGCGGTGGACAGGGGGGTTGACACCTTC.

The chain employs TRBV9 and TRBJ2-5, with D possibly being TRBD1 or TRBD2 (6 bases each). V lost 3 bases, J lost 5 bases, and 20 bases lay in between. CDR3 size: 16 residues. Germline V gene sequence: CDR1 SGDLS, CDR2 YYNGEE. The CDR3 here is CASSAGTSGGPETQYF. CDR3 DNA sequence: TGTGCCAGCAGCGCCGGGACCTCCGGGGGCCCCGAGACCCAGTACTTC.

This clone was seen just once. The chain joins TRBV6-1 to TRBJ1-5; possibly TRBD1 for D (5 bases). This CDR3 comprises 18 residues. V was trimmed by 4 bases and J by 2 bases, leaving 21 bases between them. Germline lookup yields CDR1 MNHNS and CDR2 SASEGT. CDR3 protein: CASSADSPGDWGNQPQHF. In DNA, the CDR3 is TGTGCCAGCAGTGCCGACAGTCCTGGAGATTGGGGCAATCAGCCCCAGCATTTT.

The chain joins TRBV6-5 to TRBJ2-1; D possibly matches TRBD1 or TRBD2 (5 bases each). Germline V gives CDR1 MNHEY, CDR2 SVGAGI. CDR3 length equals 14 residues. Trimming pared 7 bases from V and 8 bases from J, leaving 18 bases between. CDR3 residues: CASNTHSEGDEQFF. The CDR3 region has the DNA TGTGCCAGCAACACTCATAGCGAAGGGGATGAGCAGTTCTTC.

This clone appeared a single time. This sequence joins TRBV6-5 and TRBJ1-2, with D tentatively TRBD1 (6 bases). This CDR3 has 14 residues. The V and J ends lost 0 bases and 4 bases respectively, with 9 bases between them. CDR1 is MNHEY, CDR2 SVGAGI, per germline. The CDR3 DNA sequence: TGTGCCAGCAGTTACTCGGACAGAAGCTATGGCTACACCTTC. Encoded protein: CASSYSDRSYGYTF.

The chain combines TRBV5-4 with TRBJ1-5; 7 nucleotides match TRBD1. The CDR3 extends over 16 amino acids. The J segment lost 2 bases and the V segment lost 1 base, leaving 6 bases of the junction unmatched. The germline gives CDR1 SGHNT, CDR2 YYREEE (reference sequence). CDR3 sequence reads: CASSLSTGDGNQPQHF. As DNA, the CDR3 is TGTGCCAGCAGCTTGTCCACAGGGGATGGCAATCAGCCCCAGCATTTT.

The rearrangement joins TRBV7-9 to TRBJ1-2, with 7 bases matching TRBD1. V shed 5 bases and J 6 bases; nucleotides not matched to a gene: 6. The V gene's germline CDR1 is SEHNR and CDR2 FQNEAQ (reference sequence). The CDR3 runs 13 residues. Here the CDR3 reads CASSITGVNGYTF. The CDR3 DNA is TGTGCCAGCAGCATAACAGGGGTCAATGGCTACACCTTC.

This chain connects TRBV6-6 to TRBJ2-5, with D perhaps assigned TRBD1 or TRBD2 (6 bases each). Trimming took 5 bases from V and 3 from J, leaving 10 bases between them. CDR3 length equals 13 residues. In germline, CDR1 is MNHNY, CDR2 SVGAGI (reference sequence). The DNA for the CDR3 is TGTGCCAGCAGTCCGAGGGGGGAAGAGACCCAGTACTTC. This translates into CASSPRGEETQYF.

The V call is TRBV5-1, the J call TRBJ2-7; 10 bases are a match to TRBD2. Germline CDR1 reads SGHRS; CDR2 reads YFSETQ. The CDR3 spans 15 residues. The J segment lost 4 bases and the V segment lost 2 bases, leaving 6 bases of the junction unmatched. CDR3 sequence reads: CASSLAGGGFYEQYF. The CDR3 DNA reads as TGCGCCAGCAGCTTAGCGGGAGGGGGTTTTTACGAGCAGTACTTC.

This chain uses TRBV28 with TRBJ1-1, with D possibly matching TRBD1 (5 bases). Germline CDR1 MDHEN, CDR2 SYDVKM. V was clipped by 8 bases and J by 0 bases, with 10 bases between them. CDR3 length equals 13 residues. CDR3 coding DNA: TGTGCCAGCCTTAGACAGATGAACACTGAAGCTTTCTTT. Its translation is CASLRQMNTEAFF.

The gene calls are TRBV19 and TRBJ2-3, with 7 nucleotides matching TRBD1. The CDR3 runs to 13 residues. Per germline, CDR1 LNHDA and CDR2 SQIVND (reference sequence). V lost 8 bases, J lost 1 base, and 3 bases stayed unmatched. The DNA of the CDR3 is TGTGCCAGTTCAGACAGGGGCACAGATACGCAGTATTTT. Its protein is CASSDRGTDTQYF.

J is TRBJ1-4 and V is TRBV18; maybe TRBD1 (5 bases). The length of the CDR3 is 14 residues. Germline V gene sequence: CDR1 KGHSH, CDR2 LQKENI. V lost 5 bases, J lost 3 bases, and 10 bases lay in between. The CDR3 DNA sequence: TGTGCCAGCTCAACGACAGCGGCTAATGAAAAACTGTTTTTT. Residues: CASSTTAANEKLFF.

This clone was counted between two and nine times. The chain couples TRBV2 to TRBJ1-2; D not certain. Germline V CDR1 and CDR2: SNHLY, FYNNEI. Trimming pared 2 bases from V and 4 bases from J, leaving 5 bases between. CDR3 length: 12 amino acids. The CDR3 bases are TGTGCCAGCAGTGAATACGGCTATGGCTACACCTTC. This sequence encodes CASSEYGYGYTF.

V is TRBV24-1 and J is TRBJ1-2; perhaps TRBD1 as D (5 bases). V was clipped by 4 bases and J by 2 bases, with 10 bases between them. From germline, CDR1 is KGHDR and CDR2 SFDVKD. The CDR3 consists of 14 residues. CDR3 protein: CATSDTRGNYGYTF. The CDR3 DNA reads TGTGCCACCAGTGACACCCGGGGCAACTATGGCTACACCTTC.

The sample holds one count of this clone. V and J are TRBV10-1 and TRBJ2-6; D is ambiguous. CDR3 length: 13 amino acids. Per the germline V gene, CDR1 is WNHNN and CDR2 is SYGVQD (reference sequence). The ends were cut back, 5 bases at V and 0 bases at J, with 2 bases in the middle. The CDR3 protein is CASSPSGANVLTF. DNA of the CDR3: TGCGCCAGCAGTCCCTCTGGGGCCAACGTCCTGACTTTC.

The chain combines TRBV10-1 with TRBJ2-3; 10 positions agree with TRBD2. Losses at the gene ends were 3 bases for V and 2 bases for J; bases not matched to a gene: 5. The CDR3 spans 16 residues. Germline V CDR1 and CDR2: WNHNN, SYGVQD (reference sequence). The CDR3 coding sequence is TGCGCCAGCAGTGATACCAGCGGGAGGGCCACAGATACGCAGTATTTT. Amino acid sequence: CASSDTSGRATDTQYF.

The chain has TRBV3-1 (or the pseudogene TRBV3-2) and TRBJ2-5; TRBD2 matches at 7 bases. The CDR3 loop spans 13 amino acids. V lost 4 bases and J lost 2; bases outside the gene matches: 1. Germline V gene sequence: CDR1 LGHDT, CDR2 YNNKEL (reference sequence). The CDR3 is CASSRDYQETQYF. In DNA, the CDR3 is TGTGCCAGCAGCCGGGACTATCAAGAGACCCAGTACTTC.

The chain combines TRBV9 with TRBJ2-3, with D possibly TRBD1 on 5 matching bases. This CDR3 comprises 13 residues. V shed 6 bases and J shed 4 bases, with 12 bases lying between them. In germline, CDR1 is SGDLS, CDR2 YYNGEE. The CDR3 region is CASNRVGADTQYF. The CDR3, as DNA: TGTGCCAGCAACCGAGTAGGGGCAGATACGCAGTATTTT.

CDR3 bases: TGTGCCAGCAGAACCGGGACAGGGTTGTACGAGCAGTACTTC. It yields the protein CASRTGTGLYEQYF. The J gene is TRBJ2-7, the V gene TRBV2, with TRBD1 identical over 9 bases. This CDR3 is 14 amino acids long. Looked up from germline, CDR1 is SNHLY and CDR2 is FYNNEI. Unmatched junction bases numbered 7, after V lost 6 bases and J lost 4 bases.

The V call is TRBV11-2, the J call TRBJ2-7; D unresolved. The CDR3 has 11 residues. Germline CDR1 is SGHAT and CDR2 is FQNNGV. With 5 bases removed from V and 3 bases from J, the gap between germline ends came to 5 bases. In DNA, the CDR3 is TGTGCCAGCAGCCCTTACTACGAGCAGTACTTC. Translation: CASSPYYEQYF. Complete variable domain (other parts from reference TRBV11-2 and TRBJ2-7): EAGVAQSPRYKIIEKRQSVAFWCNPISGHATLYWYQQILGQGPKLLIQFQNNGVVDDSQLPKDRFSAERLKGVDSTLKIQPAKLEDSAVYLCASSPYYEQYFGPGTRLTVT.

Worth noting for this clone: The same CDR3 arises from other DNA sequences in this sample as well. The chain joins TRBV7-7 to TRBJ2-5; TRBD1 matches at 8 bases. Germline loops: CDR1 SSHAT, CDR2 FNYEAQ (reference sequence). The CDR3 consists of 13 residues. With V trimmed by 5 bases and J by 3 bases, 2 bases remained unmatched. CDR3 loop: CASSQDREETQYF. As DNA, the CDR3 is TGTGCCAGCAGCCAGGACAGGGAAGAGACCCAGTACTTC.

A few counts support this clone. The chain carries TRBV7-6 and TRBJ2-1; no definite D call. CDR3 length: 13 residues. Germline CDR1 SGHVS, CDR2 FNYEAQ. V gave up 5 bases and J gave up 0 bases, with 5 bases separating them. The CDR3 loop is CASSLSSYNEQFF. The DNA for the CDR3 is TGTGCCAGCAGCCTGAGCTCCTACAATGAGCAGTTCTTC.

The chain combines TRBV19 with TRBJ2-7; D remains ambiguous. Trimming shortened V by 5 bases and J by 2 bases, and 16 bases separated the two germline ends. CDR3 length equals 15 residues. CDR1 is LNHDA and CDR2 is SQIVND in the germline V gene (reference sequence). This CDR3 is CASSPTILKTYEQYF. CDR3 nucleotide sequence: TGTGCCAGTAGTCCGACGATTCTAAAGACCTACGAGCAGTACTTC.

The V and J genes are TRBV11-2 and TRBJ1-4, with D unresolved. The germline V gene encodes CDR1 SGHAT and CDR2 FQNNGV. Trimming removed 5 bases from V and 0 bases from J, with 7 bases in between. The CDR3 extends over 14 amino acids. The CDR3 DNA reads TGTGCCAGCAGCCGCCAGGCAACTAATGAAAAACTGTTTTTT. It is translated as CASSRQATNEKLFF.

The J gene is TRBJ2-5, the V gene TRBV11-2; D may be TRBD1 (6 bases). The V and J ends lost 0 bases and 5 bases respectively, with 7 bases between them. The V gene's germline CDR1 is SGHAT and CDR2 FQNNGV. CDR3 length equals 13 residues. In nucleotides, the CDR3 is TGTGCCAGCAGCTTAGAGCAGGGGGAGACCCAGTACTTC. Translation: CASSLEQGETQYF.